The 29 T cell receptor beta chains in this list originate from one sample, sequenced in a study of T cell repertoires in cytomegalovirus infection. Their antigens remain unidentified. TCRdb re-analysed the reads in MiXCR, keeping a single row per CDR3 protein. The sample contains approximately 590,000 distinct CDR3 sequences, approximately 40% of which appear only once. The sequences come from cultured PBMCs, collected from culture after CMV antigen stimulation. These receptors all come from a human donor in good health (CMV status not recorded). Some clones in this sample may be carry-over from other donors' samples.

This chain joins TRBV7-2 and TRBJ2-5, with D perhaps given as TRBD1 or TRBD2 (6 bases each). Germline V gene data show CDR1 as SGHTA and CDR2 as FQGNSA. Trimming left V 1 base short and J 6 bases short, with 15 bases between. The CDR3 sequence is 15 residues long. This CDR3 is CASSLDGGMGKTQYF. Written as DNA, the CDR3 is TGTGCCAGCAGCTTAGACGGGGGCATGGGGAAGACCCAGTACTTC.

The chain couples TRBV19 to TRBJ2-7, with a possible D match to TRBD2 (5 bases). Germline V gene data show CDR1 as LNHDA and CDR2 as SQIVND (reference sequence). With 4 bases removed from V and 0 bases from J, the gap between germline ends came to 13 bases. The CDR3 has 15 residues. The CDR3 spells CASSSYGRGSYEQYF. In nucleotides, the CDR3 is TGTGCCAGTAGTAGTTACGGTCGGGGCTCCTACGAGCAGTACTTC.

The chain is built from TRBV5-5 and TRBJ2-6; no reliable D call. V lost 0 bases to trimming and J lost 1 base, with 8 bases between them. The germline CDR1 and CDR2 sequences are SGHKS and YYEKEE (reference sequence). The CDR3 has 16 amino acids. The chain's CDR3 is CASSLGRLSGANVLTF. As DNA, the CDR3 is TGTGCCAGCAGCTTGGGGCGGCTGTCTGGGGCCAACGTCCTGACTTTC.

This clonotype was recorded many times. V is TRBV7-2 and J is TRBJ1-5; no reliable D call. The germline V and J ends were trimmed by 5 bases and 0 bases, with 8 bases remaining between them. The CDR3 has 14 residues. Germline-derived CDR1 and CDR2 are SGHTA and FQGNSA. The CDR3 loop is CASSQGGSNQPQHF. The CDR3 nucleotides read TGTGCCAGCAGCCAAGGCGGTAGCAATCAGCCCCAGCATTTT.

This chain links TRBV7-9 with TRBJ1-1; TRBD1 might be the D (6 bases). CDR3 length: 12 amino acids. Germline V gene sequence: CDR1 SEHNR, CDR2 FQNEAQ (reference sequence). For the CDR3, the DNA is TGTTCCGGGGGGACACCGAACACTGAAGCTTTCTTT. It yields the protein CSGGTPNTEAFF.

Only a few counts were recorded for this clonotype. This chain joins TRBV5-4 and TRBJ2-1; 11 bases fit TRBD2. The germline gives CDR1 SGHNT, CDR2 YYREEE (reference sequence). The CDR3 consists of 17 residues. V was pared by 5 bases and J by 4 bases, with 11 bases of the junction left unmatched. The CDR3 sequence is CASSSPVAGGGYNEQFF. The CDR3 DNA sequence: TGTGCCAGCAGTTCCCCCGTAGCGGGAGGGGGGTACAATGAGCAGTTCTTC. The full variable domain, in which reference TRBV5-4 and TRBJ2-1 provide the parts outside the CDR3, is ETGVTQSPTHLIKTRGQQVTLRCSSQSGHNTVSWYQQALGQGPQFIFQYYREEENGRGNFPPRFSGLQFPNYSSELNVNALELDDSALYLCASSSPVAGGGYNEQFFGPGTRLTVL.

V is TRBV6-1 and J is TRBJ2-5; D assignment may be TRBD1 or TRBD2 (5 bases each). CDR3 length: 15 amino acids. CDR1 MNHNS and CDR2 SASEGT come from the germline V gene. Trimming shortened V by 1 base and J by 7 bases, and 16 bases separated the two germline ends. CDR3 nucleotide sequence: TGTGCCAGCAGTGAAGAAAGCTTGGCGAGGGGGACCCAGTACTTC. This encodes CASSEESLARGTQYF.

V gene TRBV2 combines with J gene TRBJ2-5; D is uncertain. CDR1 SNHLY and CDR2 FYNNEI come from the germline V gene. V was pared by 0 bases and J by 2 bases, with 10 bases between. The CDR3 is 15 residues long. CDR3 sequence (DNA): TGTGCCAGCAGTGAAGCGCGTGATAGTCAAGAGACCCAGTACTTC. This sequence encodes CASSEARDSQETQYF.

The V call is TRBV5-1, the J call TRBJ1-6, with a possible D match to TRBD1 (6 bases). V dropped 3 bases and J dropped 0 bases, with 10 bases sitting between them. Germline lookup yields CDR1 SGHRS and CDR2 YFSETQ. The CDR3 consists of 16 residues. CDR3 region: CASSWGQSSYNSPLHF. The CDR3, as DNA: TGCGCCAGCAGCTGGGGACAAAGCTCCTATAATTCACCCCTCCACTTT. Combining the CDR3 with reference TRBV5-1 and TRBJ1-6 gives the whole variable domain KAGVTQTPRYLIKTRGQQVTLSCSPISGHRSVSWYQQTPGQGLQFLFEYFSETQRNKGNFPGRFSGRQFSNSRSEMNVSTLELGDSALYLCASSWGQSSYNSPLHFGNGTRLTVT.

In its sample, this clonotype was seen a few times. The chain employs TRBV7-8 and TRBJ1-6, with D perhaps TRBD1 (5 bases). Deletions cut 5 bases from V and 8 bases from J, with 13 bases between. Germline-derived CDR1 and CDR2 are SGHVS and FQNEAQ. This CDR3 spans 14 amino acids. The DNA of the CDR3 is TGTGCCAGCAGCCAAAGGGTAGGGGATTCACCCCTCCACTTT. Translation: CASSQRVGDSPLHF.

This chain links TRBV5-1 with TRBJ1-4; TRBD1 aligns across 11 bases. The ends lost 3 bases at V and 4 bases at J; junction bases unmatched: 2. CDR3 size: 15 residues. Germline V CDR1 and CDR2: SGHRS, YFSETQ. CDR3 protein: CASSWGQGGNEKLFF. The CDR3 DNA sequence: TGCGCCAGCAGCTGGGGACAGGGGGGTAATGAAAAACTGTTTTTT.

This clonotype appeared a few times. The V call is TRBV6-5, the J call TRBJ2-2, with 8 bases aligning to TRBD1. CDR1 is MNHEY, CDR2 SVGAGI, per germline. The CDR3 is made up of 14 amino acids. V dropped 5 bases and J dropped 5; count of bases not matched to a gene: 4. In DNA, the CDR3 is TGTGCCAGCAGTGCAGGGGGCGCAACCGGGGAGCTGTTTTTT. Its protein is CASSAGGATGELFF.

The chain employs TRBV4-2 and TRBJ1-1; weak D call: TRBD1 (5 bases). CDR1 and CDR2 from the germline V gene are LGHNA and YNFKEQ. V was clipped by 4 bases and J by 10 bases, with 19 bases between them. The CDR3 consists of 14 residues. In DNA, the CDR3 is TGTGCCAGCAGCCTAAACCGGTTAGGGGATGTAGCTTTCTTT. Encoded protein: CASSLNRLGDVAFF.

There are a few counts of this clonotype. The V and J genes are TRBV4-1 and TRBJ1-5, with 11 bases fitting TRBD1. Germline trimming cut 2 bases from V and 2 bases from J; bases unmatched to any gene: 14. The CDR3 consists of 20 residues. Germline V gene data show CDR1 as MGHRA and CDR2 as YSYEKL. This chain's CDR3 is CASSQKDGTGGEMGNQPQHF. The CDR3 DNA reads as TGCGCCAGCAGCCAAAAAGACGGGACAGGGGGGGAGATGGGCAATCAGCCCCAGCATTTT.

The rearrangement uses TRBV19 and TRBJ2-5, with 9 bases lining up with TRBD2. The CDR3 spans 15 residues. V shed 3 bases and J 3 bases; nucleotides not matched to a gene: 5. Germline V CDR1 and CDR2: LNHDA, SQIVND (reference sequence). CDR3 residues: CASSMGASGKETQYF. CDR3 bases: TGTGCCAGTAGTATGGGGGCTAGCGGGAAAGAGACCCAGTACTTC.

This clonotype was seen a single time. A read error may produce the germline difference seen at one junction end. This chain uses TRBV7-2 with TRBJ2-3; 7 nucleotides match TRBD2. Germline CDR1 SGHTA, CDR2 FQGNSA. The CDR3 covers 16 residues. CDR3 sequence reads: CVSSAGPGRGVYTQYF. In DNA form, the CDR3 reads TGTGTCAGCAGCGCCGGCCCCGGACGGGGGGTTTATACGCAGTATTTT.

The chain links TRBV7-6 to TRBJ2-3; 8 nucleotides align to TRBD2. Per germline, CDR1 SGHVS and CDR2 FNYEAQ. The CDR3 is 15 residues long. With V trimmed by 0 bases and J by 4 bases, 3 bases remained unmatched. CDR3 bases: TGTGCCAGCAGCTTAGCACGGGGGGGGTCAGATACGCAGTATTTT. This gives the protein CASSLARGGSDTQYF.

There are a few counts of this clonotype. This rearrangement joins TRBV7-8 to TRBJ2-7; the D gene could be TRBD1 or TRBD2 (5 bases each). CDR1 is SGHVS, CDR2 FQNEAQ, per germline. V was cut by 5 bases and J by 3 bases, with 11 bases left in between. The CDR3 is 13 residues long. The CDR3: CASSHGDHYEQYF. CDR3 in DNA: TGTGCCAGCAGCCACGGGGACCACTACGAGCAGTACTTC.

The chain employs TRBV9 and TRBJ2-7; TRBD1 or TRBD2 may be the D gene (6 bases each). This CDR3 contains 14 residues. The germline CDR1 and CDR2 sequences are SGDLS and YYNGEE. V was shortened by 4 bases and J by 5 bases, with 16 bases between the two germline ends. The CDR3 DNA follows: TGTGCCAGCAGCCCCCTCTCTAGGGGGGACGAGCAGTACTTC. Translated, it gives CASSPLSRGDEQYF. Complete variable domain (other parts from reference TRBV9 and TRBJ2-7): DSGVTQTPKHLITATGQRVTLRCSPRSGDLSVYWYQQSLDQGLQFLIQYYNGEERAKGNILERFSAQQFPDLHSELNLSSLELGDSALYFCASSPLSRGDEQYFGPGTRLTVT.

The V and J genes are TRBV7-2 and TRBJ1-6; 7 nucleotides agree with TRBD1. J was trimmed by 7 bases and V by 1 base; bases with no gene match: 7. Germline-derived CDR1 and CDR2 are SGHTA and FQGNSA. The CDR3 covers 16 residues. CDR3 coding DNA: TGTGCCAGCAGCTTAGTTCATTGGGACAGAAATTCACCCCTCCACTTT. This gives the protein CASSLVHWDRNSPLHF.

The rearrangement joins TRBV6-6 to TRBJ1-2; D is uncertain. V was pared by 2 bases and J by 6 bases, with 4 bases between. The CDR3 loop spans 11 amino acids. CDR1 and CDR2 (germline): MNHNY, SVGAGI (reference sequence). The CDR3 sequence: CASSYGDGYTF. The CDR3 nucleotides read TGTGCCAGCAGTTACGGAGATGGCTACACCTTC.

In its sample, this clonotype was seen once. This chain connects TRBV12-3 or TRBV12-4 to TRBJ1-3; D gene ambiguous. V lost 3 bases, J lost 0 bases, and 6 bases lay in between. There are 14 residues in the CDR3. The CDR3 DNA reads TGTGCCAGCAGTTTTCTAAGCTCTGGAAACACCATATATTTT. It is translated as CASSFLSSGNTIYF.

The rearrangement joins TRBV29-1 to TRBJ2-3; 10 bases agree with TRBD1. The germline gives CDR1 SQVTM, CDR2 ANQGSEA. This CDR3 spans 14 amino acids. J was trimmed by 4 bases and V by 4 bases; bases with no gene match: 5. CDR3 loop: CSVVRTGGADTQYF. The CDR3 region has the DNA TGCAGCGTTGTCCGGACAGGGGGAGCAGATACGCAGTATTTT.

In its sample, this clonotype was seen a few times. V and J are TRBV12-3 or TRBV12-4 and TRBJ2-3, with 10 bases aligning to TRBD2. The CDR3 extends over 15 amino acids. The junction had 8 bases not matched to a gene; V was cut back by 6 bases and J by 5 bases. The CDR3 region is CASSRPSGGLDTQYF. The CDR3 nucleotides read TGTGCCAGCAGCCGGCCTAGCGGGGGACTAGATACGCAGTATTTT.

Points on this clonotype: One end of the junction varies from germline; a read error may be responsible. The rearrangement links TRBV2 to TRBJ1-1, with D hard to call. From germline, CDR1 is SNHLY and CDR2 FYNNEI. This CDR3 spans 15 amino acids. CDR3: CASREGRQPSFEAFF. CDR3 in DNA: TGTGCCAGCAGAGAAGGACGGCAGCCCAGTTTTGAAGCTTTCTTT.

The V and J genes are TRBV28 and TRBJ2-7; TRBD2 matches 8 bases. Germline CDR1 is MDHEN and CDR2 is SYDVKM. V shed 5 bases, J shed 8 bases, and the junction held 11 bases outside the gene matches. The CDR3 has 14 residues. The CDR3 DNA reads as TGTGCCAGCAGTCCCCCGGGGGCGGGAGGCAAGCAGTACTTC. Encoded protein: CASSPPGAGGKQYF.

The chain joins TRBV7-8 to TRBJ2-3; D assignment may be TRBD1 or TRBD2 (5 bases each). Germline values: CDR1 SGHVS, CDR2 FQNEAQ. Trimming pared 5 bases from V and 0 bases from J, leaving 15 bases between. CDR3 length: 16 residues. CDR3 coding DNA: TGTGCCAGCAGCCGCCTGGGGGTTGGTAGCACAGATACGCAGTATTTT. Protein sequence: CASSRLGVGSTDTQYF.

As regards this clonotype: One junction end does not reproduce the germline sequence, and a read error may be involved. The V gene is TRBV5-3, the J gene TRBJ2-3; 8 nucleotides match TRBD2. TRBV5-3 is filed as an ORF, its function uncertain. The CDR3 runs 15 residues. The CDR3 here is CASSSGGTPGITQYF. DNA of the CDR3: TGTGCCAGCAGCTCGGGGGGGACTCCCGGGATTACGCAGTATTTT.

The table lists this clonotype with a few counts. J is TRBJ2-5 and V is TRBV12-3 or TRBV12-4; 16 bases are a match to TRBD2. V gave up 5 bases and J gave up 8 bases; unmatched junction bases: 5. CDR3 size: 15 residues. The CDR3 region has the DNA TGTGCCAGCAGTATCGGGACTAGCGGGGGGGCAACCCAGTACTTC. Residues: CASSIGTSGGATQYF.